A single sample gave rise to the 32 T cell receptor beta chains below, sequenced in a study of T cell changes during pregnancy in multiple sclerosis. This table comes from immunoSEQ multiplex PCR, and its TCRdb copy is limited to in-frame clones, with some not included. The sample gives 65,000 to 85,000 clones, roughly 90% of which show up once; approximately 1% is in the top ten. Source: peripheral blood, taken in the first trimester of pregnancy. The source of these receptors is a female donor in good health, enrolled as a control in a pregnancy study.

The chain uses TRBV5-1 and TRBJ1-2, with D possibly TRBD1 on 5 matching bases. Trimming took off 1 base at V and 2 bases at J, with 21 bases between the two ends. The V gene's germline CDR1 is SGHRS and CDR2 YFSETQ. The CDR3 totals 18 residues. In DNA form, the CDR3 reads TGCGCCAGCAGCTTGCGGAAGTCCCAGGGCGCCACAAACTATGGCTACACCTTC. Translated: CASSLRKSQGATNYGYTF.

The chain employs TRBV15 and TRBJ1-3; 7 bases line up with TRBD1. V lost 6 bases, J lost 0 bases, and 8 bases stayed unmatched. The CDR3 is 16 residues long. Germline CDR1 LNHNV, CDR2 YYDKDF (reference sequence). The CDR3 nucleotides read TGTGCCACCAGAACCGGGACAGAAACCTCTGGAAACACCATATATTTT. It codes for CATRTGTETSGNTIYF.

The genes are TRBV15 and TRBJ2-7; TRBD1 agrees at 8 bases. V gave up 3 bases and J gave up 5 bases; unmatched junction bases: 9. Germline CDR1 LNHNV, CDR2 YYDKDF (reference sequence). This CDR3 has 15 residues. The CDR3 DNA is TGTGCCACCAGCAGTCTACAGGGGGTCGGAAACGAGCAGTACTTC. It is translated as CATSSLQGVGNEQYF.

The rearrangement uses TRBV6-6 and TRBJ1-1, with a possible D match to TRBD1 (5 bases). The germline V and J ends were trimmed by 6 bases and 6 bases, with 20 bases remaining between them. Germline CDR1 reads MNHNY; CDR2 reads SVGAGI (reference sequence). The CDR3 has 15 residues. The CDR3 spells CASSPSTGGAAEAFF. In nucleotides, the CDR3 is TGTGCCAGCAGCCCTTCCACGGGAGGGGCTGCTGAAGCTTTCTTT.

Only one count was recorded for this clone. The V and J genes are TRBV6-5 and TRBJ2-1; a weak D match, TRBD2 (6 bases). In germline, CDR1 is MNHEY, CDR2 SVGAGI. The CDR3 has 13 amino acids. Trimming removed 6 bases from V and 4 bases from J, with 10 bases in between. CDR3 sequence (DNA): TGTGCCAGCAGCCCTAGCGATTACAATGAGCAGTTCTTC. Residues: CASSPSDYNEQFF.

The chain has TRBV2 and TRBJ2-1; 14 nucleotides agree with TRBD2. The CDR3 loop spans 19 amino acids. J gave up 0 bases and V 7 bases, and 11 bases lay outside the gene matches. CDR1 SNHLY and CDR2 FYNNEI come from the germline V gene. The CDR3 DNA reads as TGTGCCAGCATCTTCGGACTAGCGGGGGGATTTCCCTCCTACAATGAGCAGTTCTTC. Protein: CASIFGLAGGFPSYNEQFF.

On this clone itself: One end of the junction varies from germline; a read error may be responsible. The gene calls are TRBV2 and TRBJ2-2; 11 nucleotides line up with TRBD2. This CDR3 contains 16 residues. CDR1 SNHLY and CDR2 FYNNEI come from the germline V gene. The CDR3 coding sequence is TGTGCCAGCAGAGAAGGTGGTAGCGGGAGGGTCGGGGAGCTGTTTTTT. Translating it yields CASREGGSGRVGELFF.

On this clone: This sample includes further DNA sequences coding for the same CDR3. This chain connects TRBV5-1 to TRBJ2-5; 8 bases match TRBD1. Germline V gene data show CDR1 as SGHRS and CDR2 as YFSETQ. This CDR3 comprises 15 residues. J was trimmed by 1 base and V by 0 bases; bases with no gene match: 2. This CDR3 reads CASSLGTGGQETQYF. The CDR3 DNA sequence: TGCGCCAGCAGCTTGGGTACAGGGGGCCAAGAGACCCAGTACTTC.

V usage is TRBV20-1 and J usage is TRBJ2-1; 8 nucleotides line up with TRBD1. This CDR3 is built from 10 residues. The germline V gene encodes CDR1 DFQATT and CDR2 SNEGSKA (reference sequence). V lost 5 bases to trimming and J lost 9 bases; unmatched junction nucleotides: 0. CDR3 region: CSADRGEQFF. CDR3 sequence (DNA): TGCAGTGCTGACAGGGGTGAGCAGTTCTTC.

In DNA form, the CDR3 reads TGTGCCAGCAGGGGACAGGGGGACAATCAGCCCCAGCATTTT. Its protein product is CASRGQGDNQPQHF. J is TRBJ1-5 and V is TRBV6-5; TRBD1 aligns across 11 bases. The trim removed 6 bases at V and 3 bases at J, leaving 1 base unmatched. The germline CDR1 and CDR2 sequences are MNHEY and SVGAGI. The CDR3 has 14 amino acids.

CDR3: CAIKQGAGVNEKLFF. The CDR3 coding sequence is TGTGCCATTAAACAGGGGGCCGGGGTTAATGAAAAACTGTTTTTT. The chain recombines TRBV10-3 with TRBJ1-4; 9 bases map to TRBD1. CDR3 size: 15 residues. V lost 9 bases and J lost 4; bases outside the gene matches: 9. In germline, CDR1 is ENHRY, CDR2 SYGVKD.

The chain employs TRBV2 and TRBJ1-2; D is unresolved. V gave up 3 bases and J gave up 3 bases, with 5 bases separating them. This CDR3 has 12 residues. Germline loops: CDR1 SNHLY, CDR2 FYNNEI. CDR3 nucleotides: TGTGCCAGCAGTGAGGACTACTATGGCTACACCTTC. Translation: CASSEDYYGYTF.

The chain combines TRBV7-9 with TRBJ2-5; D is perhaps TRBD1 (6 bases). V was cut by 2 bases and J by 4 bases, with 11 bases left in between. The germline V gene has CDR1 SEHNR and CDR2 FQNEAQ (reference sequence). The CDR3 loop spans 14 amino acids. CDR3 in DNA: TGTGCCAGCAGCTTAACAGGGCCCCCAGAGACCCAGTACTTC. Translating gives CASSLTGPPETQYF.

The chain has TRBV6-5 and TRBJ1-2; D is undetermined. Trimming stripped 6 bases from V and 6 bases from J, with 17 bases between. The CDR3 extends over 14 amino acids. Germline-derived CDR1 and CDR2 are MNHEY and SVGAGI. As DNA, the CDR3 is TGTGCCAGCAGCCCCGTTGGAGGGCTGCATGGCTACACCTTC. Its protein is CASSPVGGLHGYTF.

The chain uses TRBV9 and TRBJ2-3; 9 bases map to TRBD2. Germline CDR1 reads SGDLS; CDR2 reads YYNGEE. This CDR3 is 17 amino acids long. With 2 bases clipped from V and 6 bases from J, the junction kept 13 bases outside the gene matches. In DNA form, the CDR3 reads TGTGCCAGCAGCGTTCGGGCTAGCGGGGCCTTGATGGATACGCAGTATTTT. The encoded protein is CASSVRASGALMDTQYF.

This clone showed up just a few times. The chain has TRBV13 and TRBJ1-1; no reliable D call. V was shortened by 2 bases and J by 2 bases, with 3 bases between the two germline ends. CDR3 length: 12 residues. Germline lookup yields CDR1 PRHDT and CDR2 FYEKMQ (reference sequence). The CDR3 DNA is TGTGCCAGCAGCTTACGTAACACTGAAGCTTTCTTT. It codes for CASSLRNTEAFF.

The CDR3 coding sequence is TGCGCCAGCAGCAACCTCCCGATAGCGAGCAATCAGCCCCAGCATTTT. Protein sequence: CASSNLPIASNQPQHF. This sequence joins TRBV5-1 and TRBJ1-5, with no clear D. CDR3 length: 16 residues. CDR1 SGHRS and CDR2 YFSETQ come from the germline V gene. V dropped 4 bases and J dropped 1 base, with 15 bases sitting between them.

The genes are TRBV4-3 and TRBJ2-7, with TRBD1 matching 8 bases. With 3 bases clipped from V and 7 bases from J, the junction kept 8 bases outside the gene matches. The CDR3 spans 14 residues. Germline V gene sequence: CDR1 LGHNA, CDR2 YSLEER. In nucleotides, the CDR3 is TGCGCCAGCAGCCAGCTGGACAGGGTCGGGGAGCAGTACTTC. It yields the protein CASSQLDRVGEQYF.

The chain employs TRBV27 and TRBJ2-1; the D is unclear. V shed 7 bases and J shed 4 bases, with 17 bases lying between them. The germline gives CDR1 MNHEY, CDR2 SMNVEV (reference sequence). The CDR3 sequence is 15 residues long. The CDR3 DNA is TGTGCCAGCACTATGGGTCCCGTCGGGTACAATGAGCAGTTCTTC. This encodes CASTMGPVGYNEQFF.

The chain links TRBV9 to TRBJ2-2; 11 bases match TRBD1. CDR3 length equals 17 residues. The germline CDR1 and CDR2 sequences are SGDLS and YYNGEE. V lost 2 bases and J lost 5; bases outside the gene matches: 8. The CDR3 DNA sequence: TGTGCCAGCAGCGTTTTCCCGGGGACAGGGGGTACCGGGGAGCTGTTTTTT. Translated: CASSVFPGTGGTGELFF.

The chain combines TRBV18 with TRBJ2-2; D gene uncertain. The germline CDR1 and CDR2 sequences are KGHSH and LQKENI. The CDR3 is 13 residues long. V shed 3 bases and J shed 8 bases, with 10 bases lying between them. The CDR3: CASSPLSEGELFF. CDR3 sequence (DNA): TGTGCCAGCTCACCGCTCTCGGAGGGGGAGCTGTTTTTT. Variable domain in full (rest from reference TRBV18 and TRBJ2-2): NAGVMQNPRHLVRRRGQEARLRCSPMKGHSHVYWYRQLPEEGLKFMVYLQKENIIDESGMPKERFSAEFPKEGPSILRIQQVVRGDSAAYFCASSPLSEGELFFGEGSRLTVL.

CDR3 residues: CASSFGDYSGNTIYF. CDR3 coding DNA: TGTGCCAGCAGTTTCGGGGACTACTCTGGAAACACCATATATTTT. The chain uses TRBV28 and TRBJ1-3; D possibly corresponds to TRBD1 (5 bases). The germline gives CDR1 MDHEN, CDR2 SYDVKM. V lost 3 bases and J lost 0, with 9 bases in between. The CDR3 totals 15 residues.

The chain recombines TRBV6-1 with TRBJ2-3, with D possibly matching TRBD1 (5 bases). Germline CDR1 MNHNS, CDR2 SASEGT. The V gene lost 3 bases and the J gene lost 0 bases, with 10 bases spanning the gap. The CDR3 covers 15 residues. Here the CDR3 DNA reads TGTGCCAGCAGTGAGGACATCTCTAGCACAGATACGCAGTATTTT. As protein: CASSEDISSTDTQYF.

The rearrangement joins TRBV9 to TRBJ2-3; the match to TRBD2 covers 8 bases. The CDR3 length is 15 residues. Per the germline V gene, CDR1 is SGDLS and CDR2 is YYNGEE. Trimming removed 0 bases from V and 5 bases from J; junction bases left unmatched: 5. CDR3 amino acids: CASSVAERERDTQYF. CDR3 coding DNA: TGTGCCAGCAGCGTAGCGGAGCGGGAGAGAGATACGCAGTATTTT.

This rearrangement joins TRBV6-1 to TRBJ1-5, with unresolved D. In germline, CDR1 is MNHNS, CDR2 SASEGT. CDR3 length: 13 residues. V was pared by 7 bases and J by 1 base, with 8 bases between. CDR3 DNA sequence: TGTGCCAGCACTCGAGGGAGCAATCAGCCCCAGCATTTT. Its protein is CASTRGSNQPQHF.

This chain joins TRBV5-4 and TRBJ1-2; perhaps TRBD1 as D (5 bases). Trimming removed 2 bases from V and 4 bases from J, with 12 bases in between. The germline gives CDR1 SGHNT, CDR2 YYREEE (reference sequence). CDR3 length equals 14 residues. CDR3 sequence: CASSLKQDSYGYTF. The CDR3 nucleotides read TGTGCCAGCAGCTTAAAACAGGATAGCTATGGCTACACCTTC.

This clone has a single count. In nucleotides, the CDR3 is TGTGCCAGTAGTATATACGCGGGGACCCCCTACGAGCAGTACTTC. The encoded protein is CASSIYAGTPYEQYF. This rearrangement joins TRBV19 to TRBJ2-7; possibly TRBD2 for D (6 bases). Germline CDR1 LNHDA, CDR2 SQIVND (reference sequence). V dropped 2 bases and J dropped 2 bases, with 13 bases sitting between them. The CDR3 covers 15 residues.

The chain employs TRBV14 and TRBJ1-1; tentatively, D is TRBD1 (5 bases). CDR3 length equals 14 residues. V dropped 4 bases and J dropped 8 bases, with 17 bases sitting between them. Germline-derived CDR1 and CDR2 are SGHDN and FVKESK. This CDR3 is CASSPTAGSPEAFF. CDR3 DNA sequence: TGTGCCAGCAGCCCCACGGCAGGGTCCCCCGAAGCTTTCTTT.

This chain links TRBV9 with TRBJ2-5; the match to TRBD2 covers 9 bases. There are 16 residues in the CDR3. CDR1 and CDR2 (germline): SGDLS, YYNGEE. V lost 0 bases and J lost 5; bases outside the gene matches: 8. The CDR3 DNA reads as TGTGCCAGCAGCGTAGGGCGTAGCGGGGGTCGGGAGACCCAGTACTTC. This codes for CASSVGRSGGRETQYF. The variable domain in full, with the rest retrieved from reference TRBV9 and TRBJ2-5, is DSGVTQTPKHLITATGQRVTLRCSPRSGDLSVYWYQQSLDQGLQFLIQYYNGEERAKGNILERFSAQQFPDLHSELNLSSLELGDSALYFCASSVGRSGGRETQYFGPGTRLLVL.

The chain carries TRBV6-6 and TRBJ1-4, with 9 bases fitting TRBD1. V gave up 5 bases and J gave up 6 bases; unmatched junction bases: 4. This CDR3 has 14 residues. Germline CDR1 reads MNHNY; CDR2 reads SVGAGI (reference sequence). CDR3 protein: CASSDRGNDEKLFF. In DNA, the CDR3 is TGTGCCAGCAGTGACAGGGGGAACGATGAAAAACTGTTTTTT.

The rearrangement uses TRBV5-5 and TRBJ1-2, with 9 bases aligning to TRBD1. CDR3 length: 16 residues. Germline lookup yields CDR1 SGHKS and CDR2 YYEKEE (reference sequence). V was pared by 4 bases and J by 7 bases, with 14 bases of the junction left unmatched. The CDR3 coding sequence is TGTGCCAGCAGCCAGGGGGTCCTGGGACAGGGAGGTGGCTACACCTTC. Residues: CASSQGVLGQGGGYTF.

The chain couples TRBV19 to TRBJ1-2; maybe TRBD1 (6 bases). V shed 9 bases and J shed 1 base, with 21 bases lying between them. CDR1 is LNHDA and CDR2 is SQIVND in the germline V gene (reference sequence). The CDR3 contains 16 residues. The CDR3 nucleotides are TGTGCCAGCCTGAGGGGGAGAGGACAGCTTAACTATGGCTACACCTTC. Protein product: CASLRGRGQLNYGYTF.